A selection of T cell receptor beta chains follows, all from one sample in a study of neurological immune-mediated disorders. TCRdb fed the 5' RACE reads into MiXCR, producing one record per CDR3 protein. The sample includes some 78,000 distinct CDR3 sequences, 4% to 6% seen only once; the top ten take 2% to 2.5%. The sample taken for sequencing was PBMCs. All receptors derive from a woman aged 30 to 39 with multiple sclerosis. CDR3s include the opening cysteine and the closing phenylalanine or tryptophan. Fields, in order: V gene, CDR3 protein.

TRBV27	CASSFQGAEETQYF
TRBV20-1	CSVFGGRRDTEAFF
TRBV20-1	CSASIGRGFGTDTQYF
TRBV20-1	CSARWRGPGNTIYF
TRBV28	CASSFPGQATYEQYF
TRBV10-2	CASSEEGNTIYF
TRBV7-2	CASSPKLRQPSPLHF
TRBV20-1	CSARDPGDTQYF
TRBV12-3/TRBV12-4	CASSLAGAAYGYTF
TRBV15	CATSRDKMASEAFF
TRBV7-2	CASSLAGQGEEQFF
TRBV24-1	CATSDTTSPGELFF
TRBV27	CASSSGTGLSGYTF
TRBV28	CASSDRGRGEQYF
TRBV3-1	CASSQLGTSGDTQYF
TRBV7-6	CASSPGTGFEQYF
TRBV3-1	CASSHAQGRDEKLFF
TRBV5-1	CASSIGSGGMGETQYF
TRBV20-1	CSAADVGSLETQYF
TRBV9	CASSVEDAGRSTDTQYF
TRBV5-1	CASRPGTSGYNEQFF
TRBV12-3/TRBV12-4	CASCFWDDGELFF
TRBV6-5	CASSRQGGSDTQYF
TRBV10-3	CASSARGGSKNIYF
TRBV5-1	CASSLDRGLGDGYGYTF
TRBV29-1	CSVVGQGGNTIYF
TRBV20-1	CSAQTSGSFYEQFF
TRBV10-3	CATRGTDGEVRKNIQYF
TRBV20-1	CSARSDRWGTEAFF
TRBV10-2	CASRGGVEDTQYF
TRBV2	CASSVRQGSDEQYF
TRBV12-3/TRBV12-4	CASSNRDSFYNQPQHF
TRBV6-6	CASSVQGALSGNTIYF
TRBV12-3/TRBV12-4	CASSFIQADTQYF
TRBV5-1	CASSPRDPLETQYF
TRBV12-3/TRBV12-4	CASSTTSGSNEQFF
TRBV6-5	CASRSVATNEKLFF
TRBV20-1	CSASRGPHKTQNF
TRBV27	CASSSLRLAGDYNEQFF
TRBV12-3/TRBV12-4	CASTTGLAGVNEQFF
TRBV18	CASSPNFDQPQHF
TRBV5-1	CASSLASGTTADTQYF
TRBV12-3/TRBV12-4	CASSLEQTAKNIQYF
TRBV20-1	CSALPDRYGYTF
TRBV20-1	CSARRQGGLITEAFF
TRBV4-1	CASSLGLAGAGELFF
TRBV20-1	CSGKRDTGEAQYF
TRBV10-3	CAISDPRDRGERNEAFF
TRBV7-6	CASSLGWGEPQHF
TRBV7-9	CASSFNAPYEQYF
TRBV24-1	CATSGANQETQYF
TRBV5-5	CASSLVVGGTYEQYF
TRBV5-1	CASSPGGAKDTQYF
TRBV12-3/TRBV12-4	CASSLYEKLFF
TRBV10-2	CASTTIQDKTQNF
TRBV3-1	CASSPGDWELFF
TRBV5-1	CASSQDTKENTEAFF